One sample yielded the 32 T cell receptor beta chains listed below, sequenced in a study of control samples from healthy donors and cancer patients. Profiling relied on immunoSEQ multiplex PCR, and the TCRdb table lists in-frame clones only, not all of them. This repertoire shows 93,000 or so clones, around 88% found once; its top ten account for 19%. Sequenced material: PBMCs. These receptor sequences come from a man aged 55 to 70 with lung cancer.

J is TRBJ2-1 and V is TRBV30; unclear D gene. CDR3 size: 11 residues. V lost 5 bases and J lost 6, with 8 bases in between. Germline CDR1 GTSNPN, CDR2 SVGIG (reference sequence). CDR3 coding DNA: TGTGCCTGGGGGCGGTCCAATGAGCAGTTCTTC. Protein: CAWGRSNEQFF.

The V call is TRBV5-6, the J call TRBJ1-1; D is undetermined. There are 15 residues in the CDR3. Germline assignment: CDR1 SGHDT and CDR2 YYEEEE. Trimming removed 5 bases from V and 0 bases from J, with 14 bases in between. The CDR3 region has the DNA TGTGCCAGCAGTTCTTTCCGGGGAATGAACACTGAAGCTTTCTTT. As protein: CASSSFRGMNTEAFF.

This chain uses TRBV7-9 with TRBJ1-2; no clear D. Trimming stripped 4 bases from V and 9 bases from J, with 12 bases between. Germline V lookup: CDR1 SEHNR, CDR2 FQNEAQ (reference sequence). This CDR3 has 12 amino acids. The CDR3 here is CASSSSDRSYTF. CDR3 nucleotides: TGTGCCAGCAGCTCTTCCGATAGGAGCTACACCTTC.

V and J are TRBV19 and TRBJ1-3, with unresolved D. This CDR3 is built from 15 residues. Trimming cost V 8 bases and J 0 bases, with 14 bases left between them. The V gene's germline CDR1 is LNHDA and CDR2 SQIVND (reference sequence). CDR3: CASADQRYSGNTIYF. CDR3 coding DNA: TGTGCCAGTGCAGACCAGAGATACTCTGGAAACACCATATATTTT.

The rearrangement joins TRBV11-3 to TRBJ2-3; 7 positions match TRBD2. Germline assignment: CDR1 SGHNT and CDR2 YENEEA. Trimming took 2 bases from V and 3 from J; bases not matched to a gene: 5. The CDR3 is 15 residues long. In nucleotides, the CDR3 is TGTGCCAGCAGCTTACCGGGACTACCGACAGATACGCAGTATTTT. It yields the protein CASSLPGLPTDTQYF.

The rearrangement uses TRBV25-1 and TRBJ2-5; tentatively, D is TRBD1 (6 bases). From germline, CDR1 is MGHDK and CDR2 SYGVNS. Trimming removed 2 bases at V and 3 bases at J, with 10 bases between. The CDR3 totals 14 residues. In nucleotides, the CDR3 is TGTGCCAGCAGTGAAATTGCAGGGGAAGAGACCCAGTACTTC. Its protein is CASSEIAGEETQYF.

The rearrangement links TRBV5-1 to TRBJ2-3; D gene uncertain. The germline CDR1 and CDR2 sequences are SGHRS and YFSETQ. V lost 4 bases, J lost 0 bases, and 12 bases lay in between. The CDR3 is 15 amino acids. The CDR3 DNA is TGCGCCAGCAGCCCTGTAGGGTCTAGCACAGATACGCAGTATTTT. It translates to CASSPVGSSTDTQYF.

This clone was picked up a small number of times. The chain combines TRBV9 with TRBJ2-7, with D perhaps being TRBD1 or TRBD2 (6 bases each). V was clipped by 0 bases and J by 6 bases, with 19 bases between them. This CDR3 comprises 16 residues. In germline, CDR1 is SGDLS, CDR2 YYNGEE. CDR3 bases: TGTGCCAGCAGCGTAGGGGGGGACACTCGATGGGGCGAGCAGTACTTC. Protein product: CASSVGGDTRWGEQYF.

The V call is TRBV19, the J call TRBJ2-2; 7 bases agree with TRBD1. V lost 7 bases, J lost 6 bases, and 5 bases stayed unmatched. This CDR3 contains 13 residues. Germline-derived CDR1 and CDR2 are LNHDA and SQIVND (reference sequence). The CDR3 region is CASTNRGSGELFF. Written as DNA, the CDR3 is TGTGCCAGTACCAACAGGGGTTCCGGGGAGCTGTTTTTT.

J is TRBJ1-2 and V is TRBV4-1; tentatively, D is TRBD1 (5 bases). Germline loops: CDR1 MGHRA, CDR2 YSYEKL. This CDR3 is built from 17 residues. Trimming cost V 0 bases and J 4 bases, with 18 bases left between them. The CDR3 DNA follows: TGCGCCAGCAGCCAAGATTCCGCTGGGGGACTTGCCTATGGCTACACCTTC. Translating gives CASSQDSAGGLAYGYTF.

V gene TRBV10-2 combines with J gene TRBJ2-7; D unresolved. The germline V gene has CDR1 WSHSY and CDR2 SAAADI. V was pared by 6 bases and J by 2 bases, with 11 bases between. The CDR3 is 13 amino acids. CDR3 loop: CASRWTDPYEQYF. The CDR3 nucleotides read TGCGCCAGCAGATGGACGGATCCCTACGAGCAGTACTTC.

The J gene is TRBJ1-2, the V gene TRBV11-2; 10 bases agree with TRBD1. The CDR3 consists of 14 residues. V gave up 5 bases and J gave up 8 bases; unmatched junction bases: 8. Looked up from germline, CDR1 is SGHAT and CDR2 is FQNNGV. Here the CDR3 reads CASSVSGTGDGYTF. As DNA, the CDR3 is TGTGCCAGCAGCGTATCCGGGACAGGGGACGGCTACACCTTC.

CDR3 protein: CASSTDYQSPQHF. The CDR3 DNA reads TGTGCCAGCAGTACGGACTATCAAAGCCCCCAGCATTTT. V is TRBV6-5 and J is TRBJ1-5; no firm D call. CDR1 is MNHEY, CDR2 SVGAGI, per germline. V lost 5 bases to trimming and J lost 10 bases, with 15 bases between them. The CDR3 has 13 amino acids.

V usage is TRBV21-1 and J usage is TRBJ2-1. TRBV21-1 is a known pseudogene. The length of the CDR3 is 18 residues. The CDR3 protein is CASSKALPGEGSGYEQFF. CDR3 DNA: TGTGCCAGCAGCAAAGCCCTCCCAGGTGAGGGGTCAGGTTATGAGCAGTTCTTC.

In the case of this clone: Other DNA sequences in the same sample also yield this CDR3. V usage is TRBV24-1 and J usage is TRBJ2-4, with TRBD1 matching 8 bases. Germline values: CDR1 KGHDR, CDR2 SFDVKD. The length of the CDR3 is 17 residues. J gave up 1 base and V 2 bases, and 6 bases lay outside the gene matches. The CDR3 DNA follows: TGTGCCACCAGTGATTCACAGGGGGGATTGGCCAAAAACATTCAGTACTTC. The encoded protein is CATSDSQGGLAKNIQYF.

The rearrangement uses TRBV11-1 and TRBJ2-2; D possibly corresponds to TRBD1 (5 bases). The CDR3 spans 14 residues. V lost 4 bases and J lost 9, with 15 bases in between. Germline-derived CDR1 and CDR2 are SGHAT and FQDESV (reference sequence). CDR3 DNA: TGTGCCAGCAGCTCGCCCCAGGACAACAGGGAGCTGTTTTTT. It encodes CASSSPQDNRELFF.

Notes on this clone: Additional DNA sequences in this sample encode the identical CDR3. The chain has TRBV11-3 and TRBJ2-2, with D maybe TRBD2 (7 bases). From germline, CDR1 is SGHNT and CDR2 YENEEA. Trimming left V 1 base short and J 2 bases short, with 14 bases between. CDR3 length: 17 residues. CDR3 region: CASSLGWGGHNTGELFF. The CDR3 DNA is TGTGCCAGCAGCTTAGGGTGGGGGGGACACAACACCGGGGAGCTGTTTTTT.

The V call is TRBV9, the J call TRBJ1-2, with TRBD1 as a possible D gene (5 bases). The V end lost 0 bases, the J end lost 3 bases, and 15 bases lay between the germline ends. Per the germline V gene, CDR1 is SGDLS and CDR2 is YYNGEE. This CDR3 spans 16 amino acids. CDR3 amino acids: CASSVARDGLDYGYTF. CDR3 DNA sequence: TGTGCCAGCAGCGTAGCCAGGGATGGGCTGGACTATGGCTACACCTTC.

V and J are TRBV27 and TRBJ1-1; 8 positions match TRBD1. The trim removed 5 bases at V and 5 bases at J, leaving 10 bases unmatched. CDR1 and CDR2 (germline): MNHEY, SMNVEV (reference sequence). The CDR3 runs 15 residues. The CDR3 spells CASSTFDRGWTEAFF. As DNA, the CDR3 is TGTGCCAGCAGTACCTTCGACAGGGGATGGACTGAAGCTTTCTTT.

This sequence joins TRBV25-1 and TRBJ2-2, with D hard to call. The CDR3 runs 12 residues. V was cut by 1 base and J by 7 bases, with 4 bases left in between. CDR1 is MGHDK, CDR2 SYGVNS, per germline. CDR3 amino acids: CASSEFDGELFF. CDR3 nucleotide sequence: TGTGCCAGCAGTGAATTTGACGGGGAGCTGTTTTTT.

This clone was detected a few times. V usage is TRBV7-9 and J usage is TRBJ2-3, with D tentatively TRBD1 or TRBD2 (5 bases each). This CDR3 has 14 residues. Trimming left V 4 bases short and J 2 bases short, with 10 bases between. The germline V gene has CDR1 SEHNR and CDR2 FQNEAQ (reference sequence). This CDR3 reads CASSSGLNTDTQYF. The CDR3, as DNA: TGTGCCAGCAGCTCGGGGCTGAACACAGATACGCAGTATTTT.

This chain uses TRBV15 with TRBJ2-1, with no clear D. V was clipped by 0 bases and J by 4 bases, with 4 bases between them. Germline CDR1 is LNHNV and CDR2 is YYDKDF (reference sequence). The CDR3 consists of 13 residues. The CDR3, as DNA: TGTGCCACCAGCAGAGATCAGTACAATGAGCAGTTCTTC. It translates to CATSRDQYNEQFF.

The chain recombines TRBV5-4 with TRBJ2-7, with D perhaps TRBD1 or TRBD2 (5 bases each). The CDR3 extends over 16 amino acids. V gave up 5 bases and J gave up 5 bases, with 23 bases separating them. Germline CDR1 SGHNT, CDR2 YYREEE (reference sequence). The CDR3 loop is CASSCWDRGLTHEQYV. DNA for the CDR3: TGTGCCAGCAGTTGTTGGGACCGGGGATTAACCCACGAGCAGTACGTC.

The CDR3 region is CASGPSTRLETQYF. The CDR3 nucleotides are TGTGCTAGTGGTCCTTCGACTAGGTTGGAGACCCAGTACTTC. The chain has TRBV12-5 and TRBJ2-5; D possibly corresponds to TRBD2 (6 bases). V lost 5 bases and J lost 5, with 15 bases in between. The CDR3 consists of 14 residues. The germline V gene encodes CDR1 LGHNT and CDR2 FRNRAP.

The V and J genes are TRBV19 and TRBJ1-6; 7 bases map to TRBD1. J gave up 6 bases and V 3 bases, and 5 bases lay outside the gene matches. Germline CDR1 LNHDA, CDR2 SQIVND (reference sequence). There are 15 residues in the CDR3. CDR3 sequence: CASSILRDSNSPLHF. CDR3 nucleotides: TGTGCCAGTAGTATCTTGAGGGACAGTAATTCACCCCTCCACTTT.

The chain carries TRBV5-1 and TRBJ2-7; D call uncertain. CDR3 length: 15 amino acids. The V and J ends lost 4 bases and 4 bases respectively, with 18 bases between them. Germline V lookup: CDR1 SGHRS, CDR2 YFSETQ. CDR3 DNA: TGCGCCAGCAGCCCGGACCCCCAGATCGGGTACGAGCAGTACTTC. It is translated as CASSPDPQIGYEQYF.

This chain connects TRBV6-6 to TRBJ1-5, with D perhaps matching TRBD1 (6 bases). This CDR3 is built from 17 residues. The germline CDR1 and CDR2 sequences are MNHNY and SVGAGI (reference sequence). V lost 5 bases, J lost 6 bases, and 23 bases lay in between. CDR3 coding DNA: TGTGCCAGCAGTCCACAGGAACAGGGAGGTGGGAGTCAGCCCCAGCATTTT. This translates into CASSPQEQGGGSQPQHF.

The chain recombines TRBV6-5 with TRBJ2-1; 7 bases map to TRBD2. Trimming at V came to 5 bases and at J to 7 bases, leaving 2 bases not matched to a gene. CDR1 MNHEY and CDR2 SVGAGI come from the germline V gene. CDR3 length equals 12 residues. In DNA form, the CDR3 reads TGTGCCAGCAGTAGGGGACTAAATGAGCAGTTCTTC. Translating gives CASSRGLNEQFF.

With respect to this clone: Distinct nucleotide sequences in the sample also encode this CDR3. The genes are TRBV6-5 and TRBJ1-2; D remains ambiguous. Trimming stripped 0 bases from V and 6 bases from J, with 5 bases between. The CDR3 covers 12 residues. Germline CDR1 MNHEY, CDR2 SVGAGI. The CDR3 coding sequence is TGTGCCAGCAGTTACTCGGGAGATGGCTACACCTTC. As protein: CASSYSGDGYTF.

CDR3 loop: CASSISGADTQYF. The CDR3 DNA reads TGTGCCAGCAGCATATCGGGGGCAGATACGCAGTATTTT. V usage is TRBV14 and J usage is TRBJ2-3; tentative D call: TRBD2 (6 bases). The CDR3 is 13 amino acids. Trimming pared 5 bases from V and 4 bases from J, leaving 10 bases between. Germline V CDR1 and CDR2: SGHDN, FVKESK.

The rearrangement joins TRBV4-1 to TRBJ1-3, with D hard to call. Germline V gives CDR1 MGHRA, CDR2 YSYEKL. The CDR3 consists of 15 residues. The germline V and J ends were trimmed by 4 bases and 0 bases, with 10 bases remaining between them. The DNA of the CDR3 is TGCGCCAGCAGCCGAGTCAGCTCCTCTGGAAACACCATATATTTT. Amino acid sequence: CASSRVSSSGNTIYF.

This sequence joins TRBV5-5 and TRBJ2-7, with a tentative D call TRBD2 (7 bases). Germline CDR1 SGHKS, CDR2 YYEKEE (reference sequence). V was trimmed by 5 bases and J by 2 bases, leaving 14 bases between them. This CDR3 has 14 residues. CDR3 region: CASSVAGAAYEQYV. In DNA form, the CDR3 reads TGTGCCAGCAGTGTTGCGGGGGCAGCCTACGAGCAGTACGTC.